This T cell receptor (beta chain) was identified in a study of beta chain features in type 1 diabetes. The wider study: Analysis included 107,917,701 sorted cells drawn from all samples. Overall study results and limits: TCRB CDR3 length was moderately but significantly reduced in all four CD4+ subsets of Type 1 diabetes patients. The study found that naive, central memory and Treg TCRB repertoires appeared more similar in patients than in healthy donors.

Concerning this clone: Its antigen is unknown. This sample also contains other DNA sequences that code for the same CDR3.

The isolated RNA, all of it, was reverse transcribed, so expressed TCRB transcripts were what got sequenced. The protocol was immunoSEQ multiplex PCR, while the TCRdb copy is restricted to in-frame clones and leaves out a portion. The sample lists 630,000 or so clones; roughly an eighth were seen once. CDR1 GTSNPN and CDR2 SVGIG come from the germline V gene (reference sequence). The CDR3 totals 14 residues. Deletions cut 0 bases from V and 4 bases from J, with 10 bases between. The authors took one heparinised blood draw, averaging approximately 0.12 L, from each donor. Sorting gave populations that all exceeded 95% purity.

This receptor was identified in a man aged 18 to 30 with type 1 diabetes. This sequence joins TRBV30 and TRBJ1-5, with D possibly matching TRBD1 (6 bases). The sequencing sample was made of naive CD4+ T cells from blood. In nucleotides, the CDR3 is TGTGCCTGGAGTGTAAGCCAGGGGAATCAGCCCCAGCATTTT. Its protein product is CAWSVSQGNQPQHF.